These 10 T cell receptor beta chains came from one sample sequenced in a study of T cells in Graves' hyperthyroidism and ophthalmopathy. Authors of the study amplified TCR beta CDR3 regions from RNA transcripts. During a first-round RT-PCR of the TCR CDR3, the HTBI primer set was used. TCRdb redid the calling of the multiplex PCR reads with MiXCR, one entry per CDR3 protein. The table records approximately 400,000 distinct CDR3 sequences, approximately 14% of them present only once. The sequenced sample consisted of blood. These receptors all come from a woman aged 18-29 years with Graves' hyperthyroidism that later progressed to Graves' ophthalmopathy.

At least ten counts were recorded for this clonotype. In nucleotides, the CDR3 is TGTGCCAGCAGTCCCCAGCGGGGAGGGGACGAGCAGTACTTC. Its protein is CASSPQRGGDEQYF. The V call is TRBV27, the J call TRBJ2-7; 7 bases map to TRBD2. The CDR3 covers 14 residues. CDR1 and CDR2 (germline): MNHEY, SMNVEV (reference sequence). The V segment lost 5 bases and the J segment 5 bases; nucleotides outside the gene matches: 9.

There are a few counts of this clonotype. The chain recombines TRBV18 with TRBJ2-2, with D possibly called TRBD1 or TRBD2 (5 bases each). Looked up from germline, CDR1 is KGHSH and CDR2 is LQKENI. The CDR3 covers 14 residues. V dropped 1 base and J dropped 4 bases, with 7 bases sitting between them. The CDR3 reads CASSPLRGTGELFF. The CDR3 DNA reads TGTGCCAGCTCACCACTGAGGGGCACCGGGGAGCTGTTTTTT.

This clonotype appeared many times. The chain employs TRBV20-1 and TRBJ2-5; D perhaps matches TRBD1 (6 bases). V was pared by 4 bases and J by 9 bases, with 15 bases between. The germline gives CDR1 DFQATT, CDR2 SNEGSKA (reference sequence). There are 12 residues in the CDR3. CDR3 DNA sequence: TGCAGTGCTACGACAGGCTCTATTGCCCAGTACTTC. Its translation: CSATTGSIAQYF.

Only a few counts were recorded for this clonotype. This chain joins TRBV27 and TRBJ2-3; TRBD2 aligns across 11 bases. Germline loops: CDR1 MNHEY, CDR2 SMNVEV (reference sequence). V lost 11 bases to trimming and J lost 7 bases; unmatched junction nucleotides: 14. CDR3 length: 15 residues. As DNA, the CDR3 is TGTGCCCCCGTGTTCGTAGCGGGAGGGCCGAATACGCAGTATTTT. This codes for CAPVFVAGGPNTQYF.

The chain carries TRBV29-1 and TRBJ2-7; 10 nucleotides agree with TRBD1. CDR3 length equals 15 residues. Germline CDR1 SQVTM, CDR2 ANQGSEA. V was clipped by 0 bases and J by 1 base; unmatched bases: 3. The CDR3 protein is CSVEDWDRGSYEQYF. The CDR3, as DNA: TGCAGCGTTGAAGACTGGGACAGGGGATCCTACGAGCAGTACTTC.

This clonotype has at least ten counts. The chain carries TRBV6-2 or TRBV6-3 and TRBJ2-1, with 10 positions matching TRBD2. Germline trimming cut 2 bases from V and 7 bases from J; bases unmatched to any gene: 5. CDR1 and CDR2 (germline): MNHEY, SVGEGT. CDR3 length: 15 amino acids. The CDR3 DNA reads TGTGCCAGCAGTTACGTACTAGCGGGAACTAATGAGCAGTTCTTC. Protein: CASSYVLAGTNEQFF.

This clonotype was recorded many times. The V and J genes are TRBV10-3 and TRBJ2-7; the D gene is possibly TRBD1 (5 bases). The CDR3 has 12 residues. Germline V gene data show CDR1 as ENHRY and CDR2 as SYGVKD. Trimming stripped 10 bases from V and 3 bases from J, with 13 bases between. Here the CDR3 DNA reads TGTGCCACCGCGGCACAGGTCTACGAGCAGTACTTC. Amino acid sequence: CATAAQVYEQYF.

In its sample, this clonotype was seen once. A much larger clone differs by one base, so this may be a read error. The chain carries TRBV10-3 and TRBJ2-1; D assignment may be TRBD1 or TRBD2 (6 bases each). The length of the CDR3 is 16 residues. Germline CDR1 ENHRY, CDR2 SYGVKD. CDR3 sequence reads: CAISELGGSSHNEQFF. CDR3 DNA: TGTGCCATCAGTGAGTTAGGGGGGAGCTCCCACAATGAGCAGTTCTTC.

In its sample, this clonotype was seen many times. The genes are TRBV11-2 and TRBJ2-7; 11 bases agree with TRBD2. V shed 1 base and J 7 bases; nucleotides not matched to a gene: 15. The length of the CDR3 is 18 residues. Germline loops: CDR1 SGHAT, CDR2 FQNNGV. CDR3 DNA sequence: TGTGCCAGCAGCTTAGCCGGGTTGGTAGCGGGAGGGGGAAGGGAGCAGTACTTC. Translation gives CASSLAGLVAGGGREQYF. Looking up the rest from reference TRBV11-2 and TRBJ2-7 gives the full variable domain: EAGVAQSPRYKIIEKRQSVAFWCNPISGHATLYWYQQILGQGPKLLIQFQNNGVVDDSQLPKDRFSAERLKGVDSTLKIQPAKLEDSAVYLCASSLAGLVAGGGREQYFGPGTRLTVT.

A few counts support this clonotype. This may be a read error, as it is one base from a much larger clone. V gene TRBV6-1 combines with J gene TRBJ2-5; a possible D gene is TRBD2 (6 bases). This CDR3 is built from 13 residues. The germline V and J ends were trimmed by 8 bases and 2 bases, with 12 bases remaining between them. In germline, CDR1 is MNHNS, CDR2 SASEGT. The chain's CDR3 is CASQDLAQETQYF. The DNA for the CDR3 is TGTGCCAGCCAGGATCTAGCGCAAGAGACCCAGTACTTC.